This T cell receptor (beta chain) was captured by sequencing in a study of radiotherapy plus CTLA-4 blockade in lung cancer. Study in general: Overall, around 20% of patients showed an objective response, while 31% attained disease control.

The length of the CDR3 is 16 residues. CDR1 is MNHEY, CDR2 SVGAGI, per germline. After removal of 2 bases from V and 6 bases from J, the junction contained 6 bases not matched to a gene. A remark on this clone: Its antigen is as yet unknown.

Broader study findings: According to reports, early shifts in blood T cell clones, alongside interferon-beta, forecast response most accurately. There was expansion of tumor-derived TCR clones in blood after radiotherapy plus ipilimumab.

The method was immunoSEQ multiplex PCR; TCRdb's version includes in-frame clones alone and lacks a portion of them. The repertoire holds 55,000 to 65,000 clones, with more than 70% as singletons. CTLA-4 blockade using ipilimumab, together with focal radiation, was received by patients with chemo-refractory metastatic non-small-cell lung cancer. The sample was peripheral blood, taken from a patient treated with radiotherapy plus ipilimumab. The TCR comes from a human donor with non-small cell lung cancer who had a complete response to radiotherapy plus ipilimumab. The chain employs TRBV6-5 and TRBJ2-2, with 10 bases lining up with TRBD1. The CDR3 loop reads CASSYKDRGISGELFF. For the CDR3, the DNA is TGTGCCAGCAGTTACAAGGACAGGGGGATTTCCGGGGAGCTGTTTTTT.